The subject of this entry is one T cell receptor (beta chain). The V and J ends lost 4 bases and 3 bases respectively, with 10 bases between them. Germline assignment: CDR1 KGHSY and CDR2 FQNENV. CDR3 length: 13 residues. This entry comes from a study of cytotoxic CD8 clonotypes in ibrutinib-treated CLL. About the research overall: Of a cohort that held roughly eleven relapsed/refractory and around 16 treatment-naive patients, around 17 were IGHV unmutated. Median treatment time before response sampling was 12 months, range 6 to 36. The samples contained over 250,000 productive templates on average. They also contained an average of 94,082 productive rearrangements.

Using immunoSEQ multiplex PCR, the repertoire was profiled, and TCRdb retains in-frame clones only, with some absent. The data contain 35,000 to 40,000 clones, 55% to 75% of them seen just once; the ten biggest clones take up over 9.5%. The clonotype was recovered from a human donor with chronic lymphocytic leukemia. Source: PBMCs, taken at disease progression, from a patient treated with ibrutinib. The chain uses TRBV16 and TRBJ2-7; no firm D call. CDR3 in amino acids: CASSPDMFYEQYF. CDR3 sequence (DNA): TGTGCCAGCAGCCCAGACATGTTCTACGAGCAGTACTTC. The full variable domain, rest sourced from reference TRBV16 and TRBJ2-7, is GEEVAQTPKHLVRGEGQKAKLYCAPIKGHSYVFWYQQVLKNEFKFLISFQNENVFDETGMPKERFSAKCLPNSPCSLEIQATKLEDSAVYFCASSPDMFYEQYFGPGTRLTVT.